This T cell receptor beta chain was sequenced for a study of T-cell memory formation after mild COVID-19. J was trimmed by 0 bases and V by 3 bases; bases with no gene match: 10. CDR3 size: 17 residues. Germline CDR1 SQVTM, CDR2 ANQGSEA. TCRdb redid the calling of the 5' RACE reads with MiXCR, one entry per CDR3 protein. This table holds 450,000 or so distinct CDR3 sequences, over 15% found once. The sample consisted of PBMCs or a T cell subset sorted from them (not recorded which). The clonotype originates from an adult woman who had mild COVID-19 (a few samples of this study predate the infection). Cell type and time point are not known. The chain employs TRBV29-1 and TRBJ2-3, with 9 bases aligning to TRBD2. The CDR3 spells CSVDLKGSGRSTDTQYF. In nucleotides, the CDR3 is TGCAGCGTTGACCTGAAGGGTAGCGGGAGAAGCACAGATACGCAGTATTTT.